The 27 T cell receptor beta chains below were found in one sample sequenced in a study of blood T cell repertoires in COVID-19. Data came from immunoSEQ multiplex PCR; TCRdb stores just in-frame clones and leaves some out. Of around 130,000 clones in the sample, about four fifths are singletons; the top ten hold about 4.5%. Sequenced sample: peripheral blood. The receptors originated from a woman aged 70 to 79 with acute or convalescent COVID-19.

The CDR3 sequence: CATRTGGGNTIYF. The CDR3 DNA follows: TGTGCCACAAGGACAGGCGGTGGAAACACCATATATTTT. This chain links TRBV6-5 with TRBJ1-3; the match to TRBD1 covers 7 bases. V was pared by 10 bases and J by 3 bases, with 6 bases of the junction left unmatched. This CDR3 has 13 amino acids. CDR1 and CDR2 from the germline V gene are MNHEY and SVGAGI.

The chain has TRBV3-1 (or the pseudogene TRBV3-2) and TRBJ1-1; no clear D gene. This CDR3 region has 13 residues. Germline V gene lookup returns CDR1 LGHDT and CDR2 YNNKEL (reference sequence). V was trimmed by 5 bases and J by 2 bases, leaving 9 bases between them. The CDR3 loop reads CASSTPGNTEAFF. The CDR3, as DNA: TGTGCCAGCAGCACGCCGGGAAACACTGAAGCTTTCTTT.

In its sample, this clone was seen once. J is TRBJ2-1 and V is TRBV6-5; 9 bases match TRBD2. This CDR3 comprises 14 residues. Germline V gene lookup returns CDR1 MNHEY and CDR2 SVGAGI. V shed 7 bases and J 8 bases; nucleotides not matched to a gene: 9. DNA for the CDR3: TGTGCCAGCATAGCGGGGGCTACAATAGATGAGCAGTTCTTC. It yields the protein CASIAGATIDEQFF.

V is TRBV11-2 and J is TRBJ1-3; D ambiguous. This CDR3 region has 15 residues. Looked up from germline, CDR1 is SGHAT and CDR2 is FQNNGV. The ends were cut back, 0 bases at V and 0 bases at J, with 6 bases in the middle. In DNA, the CDR3 is TGTGCCAGCAGCTTAGACAGGAACTCTGGAAACACCATATATTTT. Amino acids: CASSLDRNSGNTIYF.

The rearrangement links TRBV27 to TRBJ1-6; D is ambiguous. Germline CDR1 MNHEY, CDR2 SMNVEV (reference sequence). This CDR3 spans 18 amino acids. Trimming took 5 bases from V and 9 from J, leaving 26 bases between them. The CDR3 bases are TGTGCCAGCAGTCTCACCCTCCTAGGAGGGCTCCCTACTTCACCCCTCCACTTT. It yields the protein CASSLTLLGGLPTSPLHF.

The chain recombines TRBV19 with TRBJ2-7, with 10 bases fitting TRBD2. The germline V gene has CDR1 LNHDA and CDR2 SQIVND (reference sequence). V was clipped by 4 bases and J by 3 bases; unmatched bases: 18. The CDR3 spans 19 residues. CDR3 residues: CASSKYGLAGAWQSYEQYF. The CDR3 nucleotides read TGTGCCAGTAGTAAGTACGGGCTAGCGGGGGCCTGGCAGAGCTACGAGCAGTACTTC.

This CDR3 reads CSVEDPRDQGANVLTF. Written as DNA, the CDR3 is TGCAGCGTTGAAGATCCCAGGGATCAAGGGGCCAACGTCCTGACTTTC. The chain uses TRBV29-1 and TRBJ2-6, with D perhaps matching TRBD1 (5 bases). The CDR3 contains 16 residues. The germline V and J ends were trimmed by 0 bases and 4 bases, with 13 bases remaining between them. CDR1 is SQVTM and CDR2 is ANQGSEA in the germline V gene.

The chain recombines TRBV24-1 with TRBJ2-2; D is perhaps TRBD1 (6 bases). Germline CDR1 is KGHDR and CDR2 is SFDVKD. Trimming left V 8 bases short and J 7 bases short, with 10 bases between. The CDR3 is 12 residues long. The CDR3 region is CATTQGGGELFF. The CDR3 DNA reads as TGTGCCACCACACAGGGCGGCGGGGAGCTGTTTTTT.

The chain links TRBV5-4 to TRBJ2-6, with D maybe TRBD2 (6 bases). Germline V lookup: CDR1 SGHNT, CDR2 YYREEE (reference sequence). V lost 4 bases to trimming and J lost 0 bases, with 11 bases between them. The CDR3 has 16 amino acids. The CDR3 DNA follows: TGTGCCAGCAGCAAGGGACTTCTCTCTGGGGCCAACGTCCTGACTTTC. Residues: CASSKGLLSGANVLTF.

A remark on this clone: Other nucleotide sequences from this sample produce the same CDR3. This chain uses TRBV14 with TRBJ2-5, with D uncertain. The V end was cut by 1 base, the J end by 3 bases, with 6 bases between. CDR3 length equals 13 residues. The germline V gene has CDR1 SGHDN and CDR2 FVKESK. The CDR3 DNA sequence: TGTGCCAGCAGCCAAGGAGTTGAAGAGACCCAGTACTTC. Its translation: CASSQGVEETQYF.

The V and J genes are TRBV2 and TRBJ2-1; TRBD2 matches at 9 bases. CDR3 length equals 15 residues. Germline trimming cut 5 bases from V and 4 bases from J; bases unmatched to any gene: 6. CDR1 SNHLY and CDR2 FYNNEI come from the germline V gene. CDR3: CASSLGAGGYNEQFF. CDR3 nucleotides: TGTGCCAGCAGTCTAGGAGCGGGGGGTTACAATGAGCAGTTCTTC.

The gene calls are TRBV6-6 and TRBJ2-3, with 8 bases identical to TRBD1. The CDR3 is made up of 20 amino acids. After removal of 6 bases from V and 1 base from J, the junction contained 21 bases not matched to a gene. The germline gives CDR1 MNHNY, CDR2 SVGAGI (reference sequence). For the CDR3, the DNA is TGTGCCAGCAGCTTGAGACAGGGGCTATTTCGACTCCTGGGCACAGATACGCAGTATTTT. It codes for CASSLRQGLFRLLGTDTQYF.

This clone was found a few times. This chain uses TRBV7-6 with TRBJ1-3, with 8 bases identical to TRBD1. The CDR3 sequence is 15 residues long. The germline CDR1 and CDR2 sequences are SGHVS and FNYEAQ. Germline trimming cut 5 bases from V and 4 bases from J; bases unmatched to any gene: 7. For the CDR3, the DNA is TGTGCCAGCAGCCCCAGCCGGGACAGGGGAAACACCATATATTTT. Its protein is CASSPSRDRGNTIYF.

This clone turned up a few times. The chain recombines TRBV7-8 with TRBJ1-2; 12 nucleotides align to TRBD1. V trimming: 11 bases; J trimming: 5 bases; junction bases outside the gene matches: 9. The CDR3 is 14 amino acids. Germline V lookup: CDR1 SGHVS, CDR2 FQNEAQ. CDR3 nucleotide sequence: TGTGCCGTACTCCGGGACAGGGGGCCGTATGGCTACACCTTC. This codes for CAVLRDRGPYGYTF.

J is TRBJ1-2 and V is TRBV12-3 or TRBV12-4, with D uncertain. The CDR3 has 13 amino acids. V was shortened by 5 bases and J by 2 bases, with 9 bases between the two germline ends. CDR3 sequence: CASSLYRNYGYTF. For the CDR3, the DNA is TGTGCCAGCAGTCTATATCGAAACTATGGCTACACCTTC.

This chain connects TRBV6-5 to TRBJ1-6, with D tentatively TRBD1 (5 bases). The V gene's germline CDR1 is MNHEY and CDR2 SVGAGI. V dropped 2 bases and J dropped 10 bases, with 12 bases sitting between them. The CDR3 has 14 amino acids. This chain's CDR3 is CASSYETGGSPLHF. The DNA of the CDR3 is TGTGCCAGCAGTTACGAGACTGGGGGGTCACCCCTCCACTTT.

The rearrangement links TRBV15 to TRBJ2-3; no definite D call. Trimming pared 1 base from V and 5 bases from J, leaving 13 bases between. Germline CDR1 and CDR2: LNHNV and YYDKDF (reference sequence). The CDR3 spans 15 residues. For the CDR3, the DNA is TGTGCCACCAGCAGAGGTGGTCAGTTTGGAGATACGCAGTATTTT. Encoded protein: CATSRGGQFGDTQYF.

V and J are TRBV10-1 and TRBJ1-1; D remains unclear. Germline V gives CDR1 WNHNN, CDR2 SYGVQD (reference sequence). The CDR3 sequence is 13 residues long. Trimming pared 6 bases from V and 0 bases from J, leaving 8 bases between. The CDR3 sequence is CASRVGMNTEAFF. CDR3 nucleotide sequence: TGCGCCAGCAGGGTCGGTATGAACACTGAAGCTTTCTTT.

This sequence joins TRBV18 and TRBJ2-7; 8 bases are a match to TRBD2. Germline-derived CDR1 and CDR2 are KGHSH and LQKENI. CDR3 length equals 15 residues. After removal of 6 bases from V and 5 bases from J, the junction contained 12 bases not matched to a gene. CDR3 amino acids: CASSLAGGGLHEQYF. As DNA, the CDR3 is TGTGCCAGCTCGCTGGCGGGGGGCGGTTTGCACGAGCAGTACTTC.

This clone was picked up a small number of times. The V and J genes are TRBV15 and TRBJ1-2; D uncertain. From germline, CDR1 is LNHNV and CDR2 YYDKDF (reference sequence). V gave up 0 bases and J gave up 4 bases, with 9 bases separating them. The CDR3 consists of 14 residues. The CDR3 sequence: CATSRDRSSYGYTF. The CDR3 DNA reads TGTGCCACCAGCAGAGACCGGTCTAGCTATGGCTACACCTTC.

This chain links TRBV10-3 with TRBJ2-1; possible D gene TRBD2, 6 bases. The CDR3 sequence is 13 residues long. Trimming cost V 7 bases and J 3 bases, with 10 bases left between them. CDR1 and CDR2 (germline): ENHRY, SYGVKD. The CDR3 nucleotides are TGTGCCATCATGGGGGGTCTCTACAATGAGCAGTTCTTC. This sequence encodes CAIMGGLYNEQFF.

This sequence joins TRBV19 and TRBJ2-3, with 7 bases identical to TRBD2. V was pared by 3 bases and J by 0 bases, with 9 bases of the junction left unmatched. Germline CDR1 LNHDA, CDR2 SQIVND (reference sequence). The CDR3 runs to 17 residues. The CDR3 DNA follows: TGTGCCAGTAGTATGCCCCTGACTAGCCCAAGCACAGATACGCAGTATTTT. This translates into CASSMPLTSPSTDTQYF.

The chain joins TRBV19 to TRBJ1-2, with D possibly matching TRBD1 (6 bases). This CDR3 contains 13 residues. The germline V and J ends were trimmed by 3 bases and 13 bases, with 18 bases remaining between them. CDR1 LNHDA and CDR2 SQIVND come from the germline V gene (reference sequence). The chain's CDR3 is CASSIEGHNLLTF. The CDR3 DNA reads as TGTGCCAGTAGTATTGAGGGACACAACTTACTCACCTTC. Based on the CDR3 plus reference TRBV19 and TRBJ1-2, the full variable domain is DGGITQSPKYLFRKEGQNVTLSCEQNLNHDAMYWYRQDPGQGLRLIYYSQIVNDFQKGDIAEGYSVSREKKESFPLTVTSAQKNPTAFYLCASSIEGHNLLTFGSGTRLTVV.

This chain uses TRBV15 with TRBJ1-1; no clear D. V lost 5 bases and J 5 bases, leaving 9 bases between the germline ends. This CDR3 has 12 residues. Germline values: CDR1 LNHNV, CDR2 YYDKDF (reference sequence). The DNA for the CDR3 is TGTGCCACCAGCCTCGAGGGTACTGAAGCTTTCTTT. Protein product: CATSLEGTEAFF. Together with reference TRBV15 and TRBJ1-1, the CDR3 gives the full variable domain: DAMVIQNPRYQVTQFGKPVTLSCSQTLNHNVMYWYQQKSSQAPKLLFHYYDKDFNNEADTPDNFQSRRPNTSFCFLDIRSPGLGDTAMYLCATSLEGTEAFFGQGTRLTVV.

The DNA for the CDR3 is TGTGCCAGCAGCCATCCTAAACTCCAGGGTCTCTCTTTCGTTGATGAGCAGTTCTTC. Its translation is CASSHPKLQGLSFVDEQFF. V usage is TRBV3-1 (or the pseudogene TRBV3-2) and J usage is TRBJ2-1; D perhaps matches TRBD1 (5 bases). V was trimmed by 3 bases and J by 8 bases, leaving 29 bases between them. CDR1 and CDR2 from the germline V gene are LGHDT and YNNKEL (reference sequence). This CDR3 has 19 amino acids.

The chain joins TRBV14 to TRBJ2-2; D may be TRBD1 (5 bases). Germline V CDR1 and CDR2: SGHDN, FVKESK. Trimming took off 2 bases at V and 0 bases at J, with 13 bases between the two ends. This CDR3 contains 17 residues. This CDR3 is CASSQYKGLTNTGELFF. The CDR3 DNA reads as TGTGCCAGCAGCCAATACAAGGGGCTAACGAACACCGGGGAGCTGTTTTTT.

The chain uses TRBV6-2 or TRBV6-3 and TRBJ1-5; D is undetermined. With 1 base removed from V and 4 bases from J, the gap between germline ends came to 5 bases. Germline values: CDR1 MNHEY, CDR2 SVGEGT. CDR3 length: 13 amino acids. This CDR3 is CASSYFGNQPQHF. For the CDR3, the DNA is TGTGCCAGCAGTTACTTCGGGAATCAGCCCCAGCATTTT.